This T cell receptor (beta chain) was sequenced in a study of blood T cell repertoires in COVID-19 (dated by TCRdb to 2018 to 2020). A note on the overall study: Collaborator samples came from the United States, Italy and Spain and covered acute and convalescent phases of COVID-19. The sample metadata nearly always contained a de-identified subject ID, COVID-19 status, age in years and sex. The prospective study material was composed of cDNA or gDNA derived from T cells, B-cell-depleted T cells, or PBMCs. A freely available public database, intended as a resource for researchers studying the immune response to SARS-CoV-2, is where the repertoires were released. Samples were obtained from the ongoing ImmuneRACE study (first 160 participants) and from about 1,300 subjects provided by 6 global collaborators. Deeply sampled blood TCRbeta repertoires from subjects exposed to, actively infected with, or recovered from COVID-19 were included in the dataset. Where HLA class I and class II types were available, the types were taken from metadata supplied by the sample provider, not from assay-based typing.

The study at large found these results: The amount of clinical and demographic metadata varied by source and participant and was provided uncurated.

In the germline V gene, CDR1 corresponds to SGHRS and CDR2 to YFSETQ. The trim is 4 bases for V and 1 base for J, with a gap of 14 bases between the germline ends. The CDR3 measures 15 amino acids from cysteine to phenylalanine. Here the CDR3 DNA is all that survives: 45 bases in frame from base 1. The immunoSEQ Assay, a bias-controlled multiplex PCR, was used to amplify TCRbeta CDR3 regions from genomic DNA. Per the source publication's procedure: The number of nucleated cells in each sample was estimated by amplification of reference gene primers within the assay. To quantify the absolute abundance of each unique TCRbeta CDR3 rearrangement, sequence reads were collapsed and filtered. For each sample, productive Simpson clonality was calculated as the square root of Simpson's diversity index across productive rearrangements. The immuneACCESS repertoire file appears here via TCRdb, limited to in-frame rearrangements. These files lack a portion of the clones; in checked studies, under half of the deficit traces to unresolved V genes, and the cause of the others is not known. D and trimming were read from the DNA, whereas the V and J calls and clone size are those reported in that table. The sample table records around 100,000 clones; around 85% of these occur just once. The ten most abundant clones make up 13% of the sample.

This clone was found once. The antigen it binds to is not known. No qualities accompany the bases; no much larger clone lies one base away. Each collaborating institution followed its own protocols to collect whole blood in K2EDTA tubes. For TCRbeta analysis, collaborators shipped samples as frozen whole blood, isolated PBMCs, or DNA extracted from either of those sample types. This chain joins TRBV5-1 to TRBJ1-1, and TRBD1 may be the D gene, going by 5 matching bases. The sequenced sample consisted of peripheral blood. This TCR was recovered from a man aged 50 or older with active or convalescent COVID-19. The sequence in DNA is TGCGCCAGCAGCGCCGACAGAGCGAGGAACACTGAAGCTTTCTTT. This yields the protein CASSADRARNTEAFF.